The 30 T cell receptor beta chains below come from one sample, sequenced in a study of monozygotic twins with inflammatory bowel disease. TCRdb reworked the 5' RACE reads into one entry per CDR3 protein, no DNA. The data include some 200,000 distinct CDR3 sequences; the top ten clones carry roughly 1.7%. Source material: blood. All receptors derive from a human donor with ulcerative colitis or Crohn's disease, or a healthy co-twin of an affected twin (not recorded which).

The V gene is TRBV7-8, the J gene TRBJ1-1; absent DNA, TCRdb's TRBD1 call cannot be checked. This CDR3 is built from 15 residues. In germline, CDR1 is SGHVS, CDR2 FQNEAQ. CDR3: CASSPNTGFQSEAFF.

The chain has TRBV7-3 and TRBJ2-3; TCRdb reports TRBD1, a call that lacks DNA to check it against. The CDR3 has 15 residues. Germline lookup yields CDR1 SGHTA and CDR2 FQGTGA. The chain's CDR3 is CASSSRRTGTDTQYF.

This chain uses TRBV7-9 with TRBJ1-4. Germline assignment: CDR1 SEHNR and CDR2 FQNEAQ (reference sequence). The CDR3 is made up of 16 amino acids. This CDR3 is CASSSGPSVGREKLFF.

The chain combines TRBV5-1 with TRBJ2-7; the D gene TCRdb calls, TRBD2, cannot be checked with no DNA. Germline V gene data show CDR1 as SGHRS and CDR2 as YFSETQ. The CDR3 has 15 amino acids. The CDR3 spells CASSLASGSSYEQYF.

This chain uses TRBV7-9 with TRBJ2-5; lacking DNA, the TRBD2 call made by TCRdb goes unchecked. The length of the CDR3 is 15 residues. Germline V lookup: CDR1 SEHNR, CDR2 FQNEAQ (reference sequence). The CDR3 spells CASSQRAGSTETQYF.

The J gene is TRBJ2-2, the V gene TRBV12-3 or TRBV12-4; TCRdb calls TRBD2, which cannot be checked without DNA. The CDR3 is 14 amino acids. CDR3 residues: CASSPRTFTGELFF.

This chain connects TRBV7-2 to TRBJ2-7; the TCRdb call, TRBD2, lacks DNA for checking. CDR1 is SGHTA, CDR2 FQGNSA, per germline. The CDR3 runs 16 residues. The CDR3 reads CASSLTSSGGSYEQYF.

CDR3: CASSWGPLGPQHF. This chain links TRBV7-9 with TRBJ1-5. Germline lookup yields CDR1 SEHNR and CDR2 FQNEAQ (reference sequence). This CDR3 region has 13 residues.

The gene calls are TRBV24-1 and TRBJ2-7; with no DNA, the TCRdb D assignment of TRBD1 cannot be verified. The CDR3 is made up of 16 amino acids. In germline, CDR1 is KGHDR, CDR2 SFDVKD. CDR3 loop: CATSDSRTGDPYEQYF.

V and J are TRBV6-5 and TRBJ2-2. CDR1 is MNHEY, CDR2 SVGAGI, per germline. The CDR3 covers 14 residues. This CDR3 is CASSYHRVAGELFF.

This sequence joins TRBV7-9 and TRBJ2-3. The CDR3 contains 11 residues. CDR1 is SEHNR, CDR2 FQNEAQ, per germline (reference sequence). CDR3 sequence reads: CASGVADTQYF.

CDR3 protein: CSARAPGDTQYF. The V call is TRBV20-1, the J call TRBJ2-3; TCRdb's assignment of TRBD1 cannot be checked, as there is no DNA. Germline-derived CDR1 and CDR2 are DFQATT and SNEGSKA (reference sequence). The CDR3 runs 12 residues.

This chain uses TRBV27 with TRBJ1-5; TCRdb picks TRBD1, but there is no DNA to check that call. The CDR3 is 14 residues long. Germline loops: CDR1 MNHEY, CDR2 SMNVEV (reference sequence). CDR3 in amino acids: CASPGTGYHQPQHF.

The V gene is TRBV7-8, the J gene TRBJ1-5; lacking DNA, the TRBD1 call made by TCRdb goes unchecked. The germline V gene has CDR1 SGHVS and CDR2 FQNEAQ. The CDR3 totals 16 residues. CDR3 residues: CASSLVGGGLNQPQHF.

The V gene is TRBV15, the J gene TRBJ2-3; TCRdb's D call, TRBD2, is unchecked because there is no DNA. Germline V CDR1 and CDR2: LNHNV, YYDKDF (reference sequence). This CDR3 region has 13 residues. This chain's CDR3 is CATRGSRSGWQYF. The whole variable domain, filled in from reference TRBV15 and TRBJ2-3, reads DAMVIQNPRYQVTQFGKPVTLSCSQTLNHNVMYWYQQKSSQAPKLLFHYYDKDFNNEADTPDNFQSRRPNTSFCFLDIRSPGLGDTAMYLCATRGSRSGWQYFGPGTRLTVL.

V and J are TRBV12-3 or TRBV12-4 and TRBJ2-7. This CDR3 region has 13 residues. Here the CDR3 reads CASTKRPTYEQYF.

V is TRBV5-1 and J is TRBJ2-7; without DNA, the TCRdb call of TRBD2 cannot be checked. There are 15 residues in the CDR3. CDR1 SGHRS and CDR2 YFSETQ come from the germline V gene. CDR3 residues: CASSLGGTADYEQYF.

This rearrangement joins TRBV3-1 to TRBJ2-1; there is no DNA to check the TCRdb D call of TRBD2. Germline-derived CDR1 and CDR2 are LGHDT and YNNKEL (reference sequence). The CDR3 runs 17 residues. This CDR3 reads CASSLKGLAGGINEQFF.

This sequence joins TRBV3-1 and TRBJ2-3. In germline, CDR1 is LGHDT, CDR2 YNNKEL (reference sequence). CDR3 length equals 13 residues. This CDR3 reads CASSQGRLGSQYF.

This rearrangement joins TRBV27 to TRBJ2-1. The CDR3 spans 16 residues. Per the germline V gene, CDR1 is MNHEY and CDR2 is SMNVEV (reference sequence). CDR3 residues: CASSLSAVKALNEQFF.

This chain uses TRBV5-1 with TRBJ2-7; TCRdb names TRBD1, which stays unverified in the absence of DNA. CDR3 length: 15 amino acids. The germline CDR1 and CDR2 sequences are SGHRS and YFSETQ. The CDR3 loop reads CASSFGQVLPYEQYF.

The chain is built from TRBV21-1 and TRBJ1-1; TCRdb selects TRBD1, and the lack of DNA leaves this call unchecked. TRBV21-1 is recorded as a pseudogene. The CDR3 has 17 residues. CDR3 loop: CASSKSAVGGGGPEAFF.

V gene TRBV27 combines with J gene TRBJ1-2. The CDR3 is made up of 14 amino acids. CDR1 is MNHEY and CDR2 is SMNVEV in the germline V gene (reference sequence). The CDR3 loop is CASSLSLGDYGYTF.

V gene TRBV5-6 combines with J gene TRBJ1-2; checking the TCRdb D call of TRBD1 is not possible without DNA. Germline V lookup: CDR1 SGHDT, CDR2 YYEEEE. The length of the CDR3 is 15 residues. The CDR3 spells CASSFRTGDFRGYTF.

The rearrangement links TRBV5-1 to TRBJ2-1; the D gene TCRdb calls, TRBD2, cannot be checked with no DNA. Germline CDR1 reads SGHRS; CDR2 reads YFSETQ. The CDR3 is 17 amino acids. The CDR3 loop reads CASSLGIPGTSYNEQFF. The variable domain in full, completed from reference TRBV5-1 and TRBJ2-1, reads KAGVTQTPRYLIKTRGQQVTLSCSPISGHRSVSWYQQTPGQGLQFLFEYFSETQRNKGNFPGRFSGRQFSNSRSEMNVSTLELGDSALYLCASSLGIPGTSYNEQFFGPGTRLTVL.

The rearrangement links TRBV7-6 to TRBJ1-2; TCRdb lists TRBD1, though no DNA is available to test this call. CDR1 and CDR2 from the germline V gene are SGHVS and FNYEAQ. CDR3 length: 13 amino acids. This CDR3 is CASSQQGAGGYTF.

V usage is TRBV5-4 and J usage is TRBJ2-3; TCRdb's assignment of TRBD2 cannot be checked, as there is no DNA. Germline V CDR1 and CDR2: SGHNT, YYREEE (reference sequence). The CDR3 extends over 14 amino acids. The CDR3 sequence is CASRQLAGSTTQYF.

V usage is TRBV15 and J usage is TRBJ1-2; TCRdb indicates TRBD1, and absent DNA this call remains unverified. Germline CDR1 LNHNV, CDR2 YYDKDF (reference sequence). This CDR3 region has 16 residues. CDR3: CATSKTGGVRNYGYTF.

The genes are TRBV11-2 and TRBJ2-1; absent DNA, TCRdb's TRBD2 call cannot be checked. CDR3 size: 16 residues. Germline V gives CDR1 SGHAT, CDR2 FQNNGV. The CDR3 region is CASRYSWEEAGNEQFF.

The rearrangement uses TRBV29-1 and TRBJ1-2. CDR3 length: 16 amino acids. CDR1 SQVTM and CDR2 ANQGSEA come from the germline V gene. CDR3 region: CSVEDLPGLTNYGYTF.